A selection of T cell receptor beta chains follows, all from one sample in a study of blood T cells in healthy people across ages. One entry per CDR3 protein results from TCRdb running MiXCR on the 5' RACE reads. The sample shows about 2 million distinct CDR3 sequences, around half of them seen only once. What was sequenced was blood. The receptors were gathered from a woman aged 35 to 49 in good health. CDR3s include the opening cysteine and the closing phenylalanine or tryptophan. Fields, in order: J gene, D gene, V gene, clone size, CDR3 DNA, CDR3 protein. D genes are given only for firm matches. Size is stated for part of the rows, as once, few or many counts, or as a class when the clone is expanded.

TRBJ2-7 NA TRBV6-2/TRBV6-3 NA TGTGCCAGCAGCCGCATCACCCTCTACGAGCAGTACTTC CASSRITLYEQYF
TRBJ1-2 NA TRBV5-6 few TGTGCCAGCAGCTTCACAGGGCTGAGTGGCTACACCTTC CASSFTGLSGYTF
TRBJ2-1 TRBD2 TRBV29-1 NA TGCAGCGTCGTTAATAGCGGGGGGGCTGGGAATGAGCAGTTCTTC CSVVNSGGAGNEQFF
TRBJ2-4 TRBD1 TRBV5-1 NA TGCGCCAGCAGCTTGAGTACAGGGGTGGCCAAAAACATTCAGTACTTC CASSLSTGVAKNIQYF
TRBJ2-3 TRBD2 TRBV7-2 NA TGTGCCAGCAGCCAGATAGCGGGGGGCGGAGATACGCAGTATTTT CASSQIAGGGDTQYF
TRBJ1-1 NA TRBV5-1 NA TGCGCCAGCAGCTTACAGGCTTCGAGGGGTACTGAAGCTTTCTTT CASSLQASRGTEAFF
TRBJ2-7 NA TRBV5-6 NA TGTGCCGGCAGCTTGGCGGGGGCAGGGTCCCTTACAACCGAGCAGTACTTC CAGSLAGAGSLTTEQYF
TRBJ2-1 TRBD2 TRBV24-1 few TGTGCCACCAGTGATTTGAGCGGGGGGCAGGGCGGGGGTGAGCAGTTCTTC CATSDLSGGQGGGEQFF
TRBJ1-2 NA TRBV11-2 NA TGTGCCAGCAGCTTAGTGGGGTGGGTGAACTATGGCTACACCTTC CASSLVGWVNYGYTF
TRBJ2-7 TRBD2 TRBV6-2/TRBV6-3 few TGTGCCAGCAGGATAACTAGCGGGGACGCCTACGAGCAGTACTTC CASRITSGDAYEQYF
TRBJ2-3 TRBD1 TRBV20-1 few TGCAGTGCTAGCCCGTACAGGGGGGCAGATACGCAGTATTTT CSASPYRGADTQYF
TRBJ2-7 NA TRBV13 NA TGTGCCAGCAGCTTAAGAGGGCTGAAAAATGAGCAGTACTTC CASSLRGLKNEQYF
TRBJ1-1 NA TRBV6-6 NA TGTGCCAGCAGTTACGACGAGACCATGAACACTGAAGCTTTCTTT CASSYDETMNTEAFF
TRBJ2-4 TRBD2 TRBV6-5 NA TGTGCCAGCAGTTACTCGAGTAGCGGGGGGGACATTCAGTACTTC CASSYSSSGGDIQYF
TRBJ2-5 NA TRBV5-1 NA TGCGCCAGCAGCTTCCACAAGACCCAGTACTTC CASSFHKTQYF
TRBJ2-7 TRBD1 TRBV20-1 few TGCAGTGCTAGAGATAGGGGACAGGGGGTTTGGGACGAGCAGTACTTC CSARDRGQGVWDEQYF
TRBJ2-1 TRBD2 TRBV6-4 NA TGTGCCAGCAGTGACTCAGCGGGAGATTACAATGAGCAGTTCTTC CASSDSAGDYNEQFF
TRBJ2-1 NA TRBV28 NA TGTGCCAGCAGTTTATCTGGAGGGAGTCTGTTCTTC CASSLSGGSLFF
TRBJ1-5 NA TRBV20-1 few TGCAGTGCTAACCAGGGGAATCAGCCTCAGCATTTT CSANQGNQPQHF
TRBJ1-2 NA TRBV6-6 NA TGTGCCAGCAGTTACCTTCCGGGGTCTAGTGGCTACACCTTC CASSYLPGSSGYTF
TRBJ2-1 TRBD1 TRBV6-5 few TGTGCCAGCAGCCCAACAGGGGTGGAGAATGAGCAGTTCTTC CASSPTGVENEQFF
TRBJ2-3 TRBD2 TRBV4-1 few TGCGCCAGCAGGCCCGTCCGGGGGGGAATGTATACGCAGTATTTT CASRPVRGGMYTQYF
TRBJ2-1 TRBD2 TRBV6-5 NA TGTGCCAGCATCGGAACTAGCGGGGGGGCCGCCAATGAGCAGTTCTTC CASIGTSGGAANEQFF
TRBJ2-1 TRBD1 TRBV6-6 NA TGTGCCAGCAGTTATCGGACAGGGGTAAATGAGCAGTTCTTC CASSYRTGVNEQFF
TRBJ2-1 NA TRBV12-5 once TGTGCTAGTGGTTTGGTACAATTGACGGGGCATGGGTACAATGAGCAGTTCTTC CASGLVQLTGHGYNEQFF
TRBJ2-5 NA TRBV24-1 NA TGTGCCACCAGTTCATGGACAGCTGAAGAGACCCAGTACTTC CATSSWTAEETQYF
TRBJ2-3 NA TRBV6-2/TRBV6-3 NA TGTGCCAGCATAAAGGGGGGGAAAACAGATACGCAGTATTTT CASIKGGKTDTQYF
TRBJ2-6 NA TRBV29-1 NA TGCAGCGTTGAAACGGGACGGGGCTCTGGGGCCGACGTCCTGACTTTC CSVETGRGSGADVLTF
TRBJ2-1 NA TRBV6-5 few TGTGCCAGCAGTTACTCGGGGGGGGCCAACAATGAGCAGTTCTTC CASSYSGGANNEQFF
TRBJ1-5 NA TRBV12-3/TRBV12-4 NA TGTGCCAGCAGTGTGTTGAGGGCTCAGCCCCAGCATTTT CASSVLRAQPQHF
TRBJ2-7 NA TRBV5-1 NA TGCGCCAGCAGTTTGGGCAGGAGTCCCATCTGGTACGAGCAGTACTTC CASSLGRSPIWYEQYF
TRBJ2-1 NA TRBV4-3 NA TGCGCCAGCAGCCAAGGGCTAGCGTGGGGTCGGGTTGAGCAGTTCTTC CASSQGLAWGRVEQFF
TRBJ2-7 NA TRBV27 few TGTGCCAGCAGTCAACTAGGGGGTGGCGAGCAGTACTTC CASSQLGGGEQYF
TRBJ1-1 NA TRBV7-8 NA TGTGCCAGCAGCTTAGCTCGAAGCCTCACTGAAGCTTTCTTT CASSLARSLTEAFF
TRBJ2-1 NA TRBV18 NA TGTGCCAGCTCACTAAAAGACTACCACAATGAGCAGTTCTTC CASSLKDYHNEQFF